A single sample is the source of the 20 T cell receptor beta chains below, sequenced in a study of blood T cell repertoires in COVID-19. Only in-frame clones appear in the TCRdb table, and some are missing; sequencing was by immunoSEQ multiplex PCR. The sample shows a few hundred thousand clones, about 87% of them seen only once. What was sequenced was peripheral blood. The receptors shown here come from a woman aged 30 to 39 who had recovered from COVID-19.

This clone has only one observation. This chain joins TRBV7-6 and TRBJ2-7; 8 bases match TRBD2. V trimming: 2 bases; J trimming: 6 bases; junction bases outside the gene matches: 21. This CDR3 has 19 amino acids. Germline CDR1 is SGHVS and CDR2 is FNYEAQ. The CDR3 loop reads CASSLRPSGGPRDKIEQYF. The CDR3 region has the DNA TGTGCCAGCAGCTTACGTCCGTCGGGAGGGCCACGGGATAAGATCGAGCAGTACTTC.

The rearrangement links TRBV6-1 to TRBJ2-7; 10 nucleotides line up with TRBD1. There are 16 residues in the CDR3. Germline V CDR1 and CDR2: MNHNS, SASEGT. Germline trimming cut 3 bases from V and 4 bases from J; bases unmatched to any gene: 9. CDR3 bases: TGTGCCAGCAGTGATATAGGGGACAGGGGTTGGTACGAGCAGTACTTC. It encodes CASSDIGDRGWYEQYF.

The V and J genes are TRBV6-2 or TRBV6-3 and TRBJ2-5, with 8 bases lining up with TRBD2. Germline V gene data show CDR1 as MNHEY and CDR2 as SVGEGT. J lost 2 bases, V lost 2 bases, and 4 bases had no gene match. The CDR3 has 15 amino acids. The CDR3 DNA sequence: TGTGCCAGCAGTTACGGCGGGGGGAAACAAGAGACCCAGTACTTC. Protein product: CASSYGGGKQETQYF.

The chain combines TRBV24-1 with TRBJ2-5, with D possibly TRBD1 on 5 matching bases. Per the germline V gene, CDR1 is KGHDR and CDR2 is SFDVKD. V dropped 5 bases and J dropped 5 bases, with 17 bases sitting between them. The CDR3 spans 15 residues. CDR3 protein: CATSGGRVLEETQYF. The DNA of the CDR3 is TGTGCCACCAGTGGGGGCCGGGTCCTGGAGGAGACCCAGTACTTC.

J is TRBJ2-2 and V is TRBV4-1; the match to TRBD2 covers 8 bases. This CDR3 is built from 16 residues. CDR1 and CDR2 from the germline V gene are MGHRA and YSYEKL. The trim removed 1 base at V and 6 bases at J, leaving 7 bases unmatched. CDR3: CASSQGPGGSAGELFF. The CDR3 DNA is TGCGCCAGCAGCCAAGGTCCGGGGGGGAGCGCCGGGGAGCTGTTTTTT.

The genes are TRBV10-3 and TRBJ1-5, with 7 bases lining up with TRBD1. Germline V gene data show CDR1 as ENHRY and CDR2 as SYGVKD. This CDR3 region has 16 residues. The V segment lost 0 bases and the J segment 2 bases; nucleotides outside the gene matches: 4. The CDR3 region is CAISESQGVGNQPQHF. CDR3 sequence (DNA): TGTGCCATCAGTGAGTCGCAGGGGGTTGGCAATCAGCCCCAGCATTTT.

This sequence joins TRBV5-4 and TRBJ2-3; perhaps TRBD2 as D (6 bases). CDR3 size: 13 residues. V was clipped by 6 bases and J by 6 bases, with 14 bases between them. The V gene's germline CDR1 is SGHNT and CDR2 YYREEE (reference sequence). The CDR3 sequence is CASTSGSGDTQYF. The CDR3 DNA sequence: TGTGCCAGCACCAGCGGGTCCGGGGATACGCAGTATTTT.

V gene TRBV15 combines with J gene TRBJ1-2; 8 bases align to TRBD1. Losses at the gene ends were 4 bases for V and 7 bases for J; bases not matched to a gene: 14. The CDR3 is 16 residues long. Looked up from germline, CDR1 is LNHNV and CDR2 is YYDKDF (reference sequence). Written as DNA, the CDR3 is TGTGCCACCAGCACCAAGAGTCCCTCAGGGGGCTTTGGCTACACCTTC. Translating gives CATSTKSPSGGFGYTF.

The chain is built from TRBV3-1 (or the pseudogene TRBV3-2) and TRBJ2-3; 12 bases match TRBD2. V was pared by 3 bases and J by 0 bases, with 7 bases of the junction left unmatched. The CDR3 contains 18 residues. The V gene's germline CDR1 is LGHDT and CDR2 YNNKEL (reference sequence). The CDR3 nucleotides read TGTGCCAGCAGCCATAACTTCGGACTAGCGGGGAGCACAGATACGCAGTATTTT. Its translation: CASSHNFGLAGSTDTQYF.

The V call is TRBV5-4, the J call TRBJ1-4; 8 nucleotides match TRBD1. The CDR3 is 14 amino acids. CDR1 and CDR2 (germline): SGHNT, YYREEE (reference sequence). J lost 5 bases, V lost 5 bases, and 5 bases had no gene match. This CDR3 is CASRPQGANEKLFF. The CDR3 DNA follows: TGTGCCAGCAGACCGCAGGGGGCAAATGAAAAACTGTTTTTT.

The V gene is TRBV5-4, the J gene TRBJ1-2, with TRBD1 identical over 7 bases. Per germline, CDR1 SGHNT and CDR2 YYREEE (reference sequence). The CDR3 totals 13 residues. Trimming took 5 bases from V and 8 from J; bases not matched to a gene: 9. The CDR3: CASRTQGPEGYTF. CDR3 sequence (DNA): TGTGCCAGCAGGACACAGGGGCCGGAGGGCTACACCTTC.

The rearrangement uses TRBV27 and TRBJ2-7; 8 bases fit TRBD1. Germline CDR1 and CDR2: MNHEY and SMNVEV (reference sequence). The CDR3 extends over 13 amino acids. V gave up 6 bases and J gave up 2 bases; unmatched junction bases: 3. The CDR3 sequence is CASSRDRTYEQYF. The CDR3 DNA follows: TGTGCCAGCAGCAGGGACAGGACCTACGAGCAGTACTTC.

This chain uses TRBV6-5 with TRBJ1-2, with a weak D call TRBD1 (5 bases). The V gene's germline CDR1 is MNHEY and CDR2 SVGAGI. V was shortened by 0 bases and J by 6 bases, with 11 bases between the two germline ends. This CDR3 contains 14 residues. The chain's CDR3 is CASSYSRKQDGYTF. DNA of the CDR3: TGTGCCAGCAGTTACTCGAGGAAACAGGATGGCTACACCTTC.

The rearrangement links TRBV20-1 to TRBJ2-7; the D is unclear. The CDR3 spans 11 residues. The V end was cut by 4 bases, the J end by 4 bases, with 8 bases between. Germline V lookup: CDR1 DFQATT, CDR2 SNEGSKA (reference sequence). The CDR3, as DNA: TGCAGTGCTACCGCGAAGTACGAGCAGTACTTC. It yields the protein CSATAKYEQYF.

J is TRBJ1-4 and V is TRBV25-1; D unclear. V lost 7 bases and J 7 bases, leaving 13 bases between the germline ends. The CDR3 consists of 13 residues. The germline V gene has CDR1 MGHDK and CDR2 SYGVNS. The CDR3 nucleotides are TGTGCCAGCAAACGCACCGGAGGTGAAAAACTGTTTTTT. This translates into CASKRTGGEKLFF. The whole variable domain, filled in from reference TRBV25-1 and TRBJ1-4, reads EADIYQTPRYLVIGTGKKITLECSQTMGHDKMYWYQQDPGMELHLIHYSYGVNSTEKGDLSSESTVSRIRTEHFPLTLESARPSHTSQYLCASKRTGGEKLFFGSGTQLSVL.

The V gene is TRBV27, the J gene TRBJ2-6; TRBD1 might be the D (6 bases). The V gene's germline CDR1 is MNHEY and CDR2 SMNVEV (reference sequence). CDR3 size: 15 residues. With 6 bases removed from V and 2 bases from J, the gap between germline ends came to 11 bases. The DNA of the CDR3 is TGTGCCAGCAGCTCCGCAGGGGCTGGGGCCAACGTCCTGACTTTC. Translation: CASSSAGAGANVLTF. The whole variable domain, filled in from reference TRBV27 and TRBJ2-6, reads EAQVTQNPRYLITVTGKKLTVTCSQNMNHEYMSWYRQDPGLGLRQIYYSMNVEVTDKGDVPEGYKVSRKEKRNFPLILESPSPNQTSLYFCASSSAGAGANVLTFGAGSRLTVL.

V gene TRBV7-8 combines with J gene TRBJ2-7; D gene ambiguous. The CDR3 covers 14 residues. Trimming shortened V by 1 base and J by 0 bases, and 7 bases separated the two germline ends. The germline CDR1 and CDR2 sequences are SGHVS and FQNEAQ. DNA for the CDR3: TGTGCCAGCAGCTTAGTCCTAAGCTCCTACGAGCAGTACTTC. It codes for CASSLVLSSYEQYF.

The rearrangement uses TRBV7-3 and TRBJ2-4, with TRBD1 as a possible D gene (6 bases). Germline values: CDR1 SGHTA, CDR2 FQGTGA. Deletions cut 5 bases from V and 7 bases from J, with 15 bases between. The CDR3 contains 14 residues. The CDR3 loop reads CASSPGGSANIQYF. CDR3 bases: TGTGCCAGCAGCCCTGGGGGCTCGGCGAACATTCAGTACTTC.

The V call is TRBV7-2, the J call TRBJ2-1; D unresolved. This CDR3 comprises 14 residues. With 5 bases removed from V and 4 bases from J, the gap between germline ends came to 12 bases. Germline V gene sequence: CDR1 SGHTA, CDR2 FQGNSA. As DNA, the CDR3 is TGTGCCAGCAGCCGGAGCACGGGTTACAATGAGCAGTTCTTC. This translates into CASSRSTGYNEQFF.

This chain links TRBV28 with TRBJ2-3; 8 nucleotides align to TRBD2. With 6 bases clipped from V and 0 bases from J, the junction kept 23 bases outside the gene matches. Germline V gives CDR1 MDHEN, CDR2 SYDVKM. The CDR3 runs to 21 residues. CDR3 in amino acids: CASSHDPHSGGLFSSTDTQYF. DNA for the CDR3: TGTGCCAGCAGCCACGACCCCCACAGCGGGGGACTTTTCTCTAGCACAGATACGCAGTATTTT.